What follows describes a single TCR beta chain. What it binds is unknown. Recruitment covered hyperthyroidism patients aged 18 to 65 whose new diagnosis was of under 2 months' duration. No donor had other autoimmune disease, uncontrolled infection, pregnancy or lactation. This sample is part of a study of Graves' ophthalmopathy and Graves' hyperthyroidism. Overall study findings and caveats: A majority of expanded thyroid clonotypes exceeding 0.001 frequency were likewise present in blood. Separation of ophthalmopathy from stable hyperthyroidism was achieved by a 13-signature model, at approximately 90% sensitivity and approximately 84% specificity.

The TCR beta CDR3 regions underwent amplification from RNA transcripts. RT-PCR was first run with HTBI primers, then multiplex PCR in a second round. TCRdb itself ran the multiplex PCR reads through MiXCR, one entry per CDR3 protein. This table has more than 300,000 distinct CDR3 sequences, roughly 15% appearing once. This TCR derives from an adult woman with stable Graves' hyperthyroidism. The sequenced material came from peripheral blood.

The CDR3 loop is CASSSIGQGGLPAYEQYF. The DNA of the CDR3 is TGTGCCAGCAGCTCTATCGGACAGGGCGGGCTTCCAGCCTACGAGCAGTACTTC. The chain uses TRBV5-4 and TRBJ2-7; TRBD1 aligns across 8 bases. From germline, CDR1 is SGHNT and CDR2 YYREEE (reference sequence). After removal of 3 bases from V and 2 bases from J, the junction contained 16 bases not matched to a gene. The CDR3 consists of 18 residues.